This T cell receptor (beta chain) appears in the sequencing data of a study of blood T cell repertoires in COVID-19. Study at large: Researchers got acute and convalescent COVID-19 samples from the United States, Italy and Spain. T cells, B-cell-depleted T cells, or PBMCs provided the cDNA or gDNA that served as material.

V gave up 4 bases and J gave up 4 bases, with 16 bases separating them. The CDR3 spans 15 residues. The V gene's germline CDR1 is SNHLY and CDR2 FYNNEI. Source study methods: By means of reference gene primer amplification, nucleated cell counts were estimated. Measured with immunoSEQ multiplex PCR; TCRdb has only the in-frame clones, and not every one. That table supplies the V and J calls and clone size; D and trimming were determined from the DNA. This sample has around 250,000 clones; 88% occur once, and the top ten carry around 0.7%. V is TRBV2 and J is TRBJ1-2; a possible D gene is TRBD1 (6 bases). This receptor was identified in a human donor in a cohort sampled during active COVID-19. Sequenced sample: peripheral blood. Here the CDR3 reads CASSADRSPGYGYTF. The CDR3 bases are TGTGCCAGCAGTGCCGACAGGAGCCCCGGCTATGGCTACACCTTC.